These T cell receptor beta chains were read from a single sample in a study of Ad26.COV2.S vaccination and SARS-CoV-2 variants. This table comes from immunoSEQ multiplex PCR, and its TCRdb copy is limited to in-frame clones, with some not included. This table holds about 180,000 clones, 70% to 90% found once. The sample was peripheral blood, taken after recovery from COVID-19. The receptors shown here come from a human donor who had recovered from COVID-19. Each CDR3 is given with its conserved first and last residue. A D gene is named only where the DNA matches it firmly. Clone size is not always given. Where it is, it says once, few, many or a class for expanded clones.

J gene,D gene,V gene,clone size,CDR3 protein,CDR3 DNA
TRBJ2-3,TRBD1,TRBV9,.,CASSALASGQGVDTQYF,TGTGCCAGCAGCGCCTTAGCGTCGGGACAGGGGGTAGATACGCAGTATTTT
TRBJ2-7,.,TRBV6-5,.,CASSQGNEQYF,TGTGCCAGCAGCCAGGGTAACGAGCAGTACTTC
TRBJ2-1,.,TRBV4-1,.,CASSQDPNSYPYNEQFF,TGCGCCAGCAGCCAAGATCCTAACTCCTACCCCTACAATGAGCAGTTCTTC
TRBJ1-4,TRBD1,TRBV7-2,.,CASSLDRTGGQKLFF,TGTGCCAGCAGCTTAGATCGGACAGGGGGCCAAAAACTGTTTTTT
TRBJ1-4,.,TRBV6-1,.,CASSDVGRLGEKLFF,TGTGCCAGCAGTGATGTTGGGAGACTTGGGGAAAAACTGTTTTTT
TRBJ1-6,.,TRBV6-5,.,CASSYSGSSYNSPLHF,TGTGCCAGCAGTTACTCTGGCAGCTCCTATAATTCACCCCTCCACTTT
TRBJ1-5,.,TRBV27,.,CASSWGGNQPQHF,TGTGCCAGCAGTTGGGGGGGCAATCAGCCCCAGCATTTT
TRBJ1-6,.,TRBV18,.,CASSPQPSSYNSPLHF,TGTGCCAGCTCACCACAGCCCAGCTCCTATAATTCACCCCTCCACTTT
TRBJ1-1,.,TRBV3-1/TRBV3-2,.,CASSPAGLGDGGTEAFF,TGTGCCAGCAGCCCGGCTGGGCTTGGGGATGGGGGCACTGAAGCTTTCTTT
TRBJ1-5,TRBD1,TRBV3-1/TRBV3-2,.,CASSQRGRGLGQPQHF,TGTGCCAGCAGCCAAAGAGGCAGGGGGTTGGGTCAGCCCCAGCATTTT
TRBJ1-1,.,TRBV6-5,.,CASSYARKGTEAFF,TGTGCCAGCAGTTACGCCAGGAAGGGCACTGAAGCTTTCTTT
TRBJ2-1,TRBD2,TRBV27,.,CASSLFGASGEQFF,TGTGCCAGCAGTTTGTTTGGGGCTAGCGGAGAGCAGTTCTTC
TRBJ2-2,TRBD2,TRBV28,.,CASSHPGLGARTGELFF,TGTGCCAGCAGCCATCCGGGACTAGGGGCGAGGACCGGGGAGCTGTTTTTT
TRBJ2-1,TRBD2,TRBV12-5,.,CASGLFGGLAWAVNEQFF,TGTGCTAGTGGTTTGTTCGGTGGACTAGCTTGGGCGGTCAATGAGCAGTTCTTC
TRBJ1-1,.,TRBV11-2,.,CASSLWRTEAFF,TGTGCCAGCAGCTTATGGAGGACTGAAGCTTTCTTT
TRBJ2-1,.,TRBV9,.,CASTPNPELAGEQFF,TGTGCCAGCACCCCGAATCCGGAGCTGGCGGGTGAGCAGTTCTTC
TRBJ1-1,TRBD1,TRBV5-1,few,CASSITGGTEAFF,TGCGCCAGCAGCATTACAGGGGGCACTGAAGCTTTCTTT
TRBJ1-1,.,TRBV28,.,CASSLGLNTEAFF,TGTGCCAGCAGTTTAGGGTTGAACACTGAAGCTTTCTTT
TRBJ2-5,.,TRBV7-8,once,CASSLAGKETQYF,TGTGCCAGCAGCTTAGCGGGGAAAGAGACCCAGTACTTC
TRBJ1-5,TRBD1,TRBV6-5,.,CASSFEPGGVSPQHF,TGTGCCAGCAGTTTTGAGCCAGGGGGTGTATCGCCCCAGCATTTT
TRBJ2-7,TRBD1,TRBV7-2,.,CASSSSPGQTYEQYF,TGTGCCAGCAGCTCTTCCCCGGGACAGACTTACGAGCAGTACTTC
TRBJ2-1,.,TRBV2,.,CASSVVSSYNEQFF,TGTGCCAGCAGTGTCGTTAGCTCCTACAATGAGCAGTTCTTC
TRBJ1-1,.,TRBV10-3,.,CAISDTENTEAFF,TGTGCCATCAGTGACACGGAGAACACTGAAGCTTTCTTT
TRBJ2-7,TRBD1,TRBV4-1,few,CASSQMGDRTYEQYF,TGCGCCAGCAGCCAAATGGGGGACAGGACCTACGAGCAGTACTTC
TRBJ2-7,TRBD2,TRBV28,.,CASRTGTSSYEQYF,TGTGCCAGCAGGACCGGGACTAGTTCCTACGAGCAGTACTTC
TRBJ2-3,.,TRBV5-1,once,CASSRVGAPSTDTQYF,TGCGCCAGCAGCAGGGTGGGGGCGCCTAGCACAGATACGCAGTATTTT
TRBJ1-1,.,TRBV5-4,.,CASSVGLRIRRRNTEAFF,TGTGCCAGCAGCGTGGGCCTGAGGATTAGAAGGAGGAACACTGAAGCTTTCTTT
TRBJ2-7,TRBD1,TRBV9,.,CASSPRDRGYEQYF,TGTGCCAGCAGCCCCCGGGACAGGGGCTACGAGCAGTACTTC
TRBJ1-2,.,TRBV7-9,.,CASSSGTAYGYTF,TGTGCCAGCAGCTCCGGGACGGCCTATGGCTACACCTTC
TRBJ2-2,.,TRBV27,.,CASSSGPTGELFF,TGTGCCAGCAGTTCCGGGCCTACCGGGGAGCTGTTTTTT
TRBJ2-1,.,TRBV11-2,.,CASSLNGQVTNEQFF,TGTGCCAGCAGCTTAAACGGGCAGGTCACCAATGAGCAGTTCTTC
TRBJ1-1,.,TRBV29-1,.,CSVPGRGRTEAFF,TGCAGCGTGCCAGGGCGGGGGCGCACTGAAGCTTTCTTT
TRBJ2-1,TRBD1,TRBV19,.,CASKDRTSYNEQFF,TGTGCCAGTAAGGACAGGACTTCCTACAATGAGCAGTTCTTC
TRBJ1-3,.,TRBV12-3/TRBV12-4,.,CATLGSSGNTIYF,TGTGCCACCCTTGGCAGCTCTGGAAACACCATATATTTT
TRBJ2-2,.,TRBV18,.,CASPVLGTRGTGELFF,TGTGCCAGCCCCGTCTTGGGAACGCGAGGCACCGGGGAGCTGTTTTTT
TRBJ1-1,.,TRBV28,once,CASSLTENTEAFF,TGTGCCAGCAGTTTAACCGAGAACACTGAAGCTTTCTTT
TRBJ1-6,TRBD1,TRBV4-1,few,CASSPQGDLNSPLHF,TGCGCCAGCAGTCCTCAGGGGGACCTTAATTCACCCCTCCACTTT
TRBJ2-1,.,TRBV5-4,.,CASSLRGKGYNEQFF,TGTGCCAGCAGCTTAAGGGGTAAGGGATACAATGAGCAGTTCTTC
TRBJ2-4,TRBD2,TRBV3-1/TRBV3-2,.,CASSPGLALAKNIQYF,TGTGCCAGCAGCCCAGGACTAGCTCTAGCCAAAAACATTCAGTACTTC
TRBJ2-1,.,TRBV6-5,.,CASSYDISGGHNEQFF,TGTGCCAGCAGTTACGACATTAGCGGTGGGCACAATGAGCAGTTCTTC
TRBJ1-1,.,TRBV28,.,CASSFRATAFF,TGTGCCAGCAGTTTCAGGGCTACGGCTTTCTTT
TRBJ2-7,TRBD2,TRBV6-5,.,CASSYFPGGSSYEQYF,TGTGCCAGCAGTTACTTCCCGGGGGGGTCCTCCTACGAGCAGTACTTC
TRBJ2-1,TRBD1,TRBV28,.,CASSIPPGQGALNEQFF,TGTGCCAGCAGTATACCCCCGGGGCAGGGGGCGCTGAATGAGCAGTTCTTC
TRBJ1-2,TRBD1,TRBV19,.,CASIGQGLYYGYTF,TGTGCCAGTATCGGACAGGGTTTATACTATGGCTACACCTTC
TRBJ2-5,.,TRBV5-1,.,CATSLGETQYF,TGCGCCACCTCCCTGGGGGAGACCCAGTACTTC
TRBJ1-1,TRBD1,TRBV25-1,.,CASRGQERNTEAFF,TGTGCCAGTAGAGGACAGGAAAGAAACACTGAAGCTTTCTTT
TRBJ1-2,TRBD1,TRBV5-5,.,CASSLTGGASYGYTF,TGTGCCAGCAGCTTAACAGGGGGCGCATCCTATGGCTACACCTTC
TRBJ2-5,.,TRBV11-3,.,CASSLSVLSTETQYF,TGTGCCAGCAGCTTAAGTGTTCTTTCGACGGAGACCCAGTACTTC
TRBJ1-2,.,TRBV29-1,.,CSVEDQDYGYTF,TGCAGCGTTGAAGATCAGGACTATGGCTACACCTTC
TRBJ2-3,TRBD1,TRBV10-2,few,CASSESTGRDTQYF,TGCGCCAGCAGTGAGTCGACAGGGCGAGATACGCAGTATTTT
TRBJ1-1,.,TRBV29-1,.,CSVRDIPEAFF,TGCAGCGTGAGGGACATCCCTGAAGCTTTCTTT
TRBJ2-4,TRBD2,TRBV5-5,.,CASSRSGGGTKNIQYF,TGTGCCAGCAGTAGGAGCGGGGGAGGGACCAAAAACATTCAGTACTTC
TRBJ2-3,.,TRBV25-1,.,CASTTFESQYF,TGTGCCAGTACGACCTTCGAGTCGCAGTATTTT
TRBJ1-4,TRBD1,TRBV10-1,.,CASSPSSGTVDEKLFF,TGCGCCAGCAGCCCTTCTTCCGGGACAGTAGATGAAAAACTGTTTTTT